This T cell receptor (beta chain) was captured by sequencing in a study of tumor and adjacent non-tumor tissue in lung cancer. Study summary: Around 4.4 million productive TCRbeta reads were obtained per sample on average.

The template was RNA from unsorted bulk tissue. The normal lung tissue was taken more than 3 cm from the tumor edge. CDR1 is SEHNR, CDR2 FQNEAQ, per germline (reference sequence). CDR3 length equals 15 residues. A note on this clonotype: What it binds is unknown. The CDR3 carries no conserved terminal phenylalanine or tryptophan, so it likely arises from a read error.

Findings and limits, study-wide: Tumor tissue had significantly higher TCR diversity than normal lung.

A modified ARM-PCR protocol with three rounds of nested PCR amplified TCRbeta. MiXCR, applied by TCRdb to the multiplex PCR reads, yields one record per CDR3 protein. The sample contains tens of thousands of distinct CDR3 sequences, 60% to 65% of which appear only once. The V call is TRBV7-9, the J call TRBJ2-1, with 7 bases lining up with TRBD2. The source material was distant non-tumor lung tissue. This TCR was sampled from a woman aged 40 to 50 with non-small cell lung cancer. This chain's CDR3 is CACSLGGGGGNEQFL. CDR3 in DNA: TGTGCCTGCAGCTTAGGTGGGGGGGGAGGAAATGAGCAGTTCTTA.